This entry concerns a single T cell receptor beta chain. From germline, CDR1 is SGHRS and CDR2 YFSETQ. This CDR3 contains 12 residues. V was clipped by 1 base and J by 7 bases, with 8 bases between them. An input of about 0.45 to 1 ug of RNA was subjected to reverse transcription using random hexamers. The amplification used immunoSEQ multiplex PCR on TCR beta CDR3; it spanned 54 Vbeta and 13 Jbeta. TCRdb processed the immunoSEQ multiplex PCR reads anew with MiXCR; each CDR3 protein has one entry. The table has around 120,000 distinct CDR3 sequences, about 94% seen once. CD8+ and CD4+ blood T cells underwent TCR beta sequencing. While CD8+ and CD4+ T cells were isolated negatively, TEMRA cells were enriched by FACS. This entry is derived from a study of CD8 T cells in Susac syndrome.

Sequenced material: CD4+ T cells from PBMCs. V usage is TRBV5-1 and J usage is TRBJ1-2; D perhaps matches TRBD1 (6 bases). The clonotype was recovered from a human donor with multiple sclerosis. DNA of the CDR3: TGCGCCAGCAGCTTGACAGGGTCTGGCTACACCTTC. Translated, it gives CASSLTGSGYTF.